The source of this TCR beta chain is a study of blood T cell repertoires in COVID-19. As for the study in general: Sources were T cells, B-cell-depleted T cells, or PBMCs; the material itself was cDNA or gDNA.

This CDR3 is built from 12 residues. J gave up 7 bases and V 8 bases, and 8 bases lay outside the gene matches. Germline V CDR1 and CDR2: MDHEN, SYDVKM. Clones were read by immunoSEQ multiplex PCR, and TCRdb kept only the in-frame ones, dropping some. The data contain approximately 400,000 clones, about 91% of them singletons. It was during active infection that Seattle patients were enrolled and then longitudinally followed. This TCR was sampled from a woman between 45 and 60 years old with COVID-19, enrolled during active disease. This chain uses TRBV28 with TRBJ2-7; 7 nucleotides agree with TRBD2. Sequencing used peripheral blood. DNA for the CDR3: TGTGCCAGCCTGACTAGCCTTGGGGAGCAGTACTTC. This encodes CASLTSLGEQYF.